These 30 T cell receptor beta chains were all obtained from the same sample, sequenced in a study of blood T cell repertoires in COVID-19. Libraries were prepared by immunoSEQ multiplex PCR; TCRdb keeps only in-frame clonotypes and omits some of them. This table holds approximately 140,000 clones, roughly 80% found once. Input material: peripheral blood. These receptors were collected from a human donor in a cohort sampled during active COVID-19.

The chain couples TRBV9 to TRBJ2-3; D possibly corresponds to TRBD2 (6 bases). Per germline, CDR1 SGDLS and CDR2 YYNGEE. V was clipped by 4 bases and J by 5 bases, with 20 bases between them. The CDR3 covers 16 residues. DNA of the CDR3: TGTGCCAGCAGCCCCGCGACAGCCCCGGGGGAAGATACGCAGTATTTT. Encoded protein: CASSPATAPGEDTQYF.

Here the CDR3 reads CAISRGQGNQPQHF. CDR3 nucleotides: TGTGCCATCAGCAGGGGACAGGGCAATCAGCCCCAGCATTTT. This chain connects TRBV10-3 to TRBJ1-5, with 8 bases aligning to TRBD1. With V trimmed by 6 bases and J by 2 bases, 3 bases remained unmatched. This CDR3 comprises 14 residues. CDR1 and CDR2 from the germline V gene are ENHRY and SYGVKD.

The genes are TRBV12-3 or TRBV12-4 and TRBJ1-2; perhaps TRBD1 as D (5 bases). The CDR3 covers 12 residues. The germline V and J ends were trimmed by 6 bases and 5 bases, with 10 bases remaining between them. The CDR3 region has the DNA TGTGCCAGCAGCCCACAGGAATATGGCTACACCTTC. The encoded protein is CASSPQEYGYTF.

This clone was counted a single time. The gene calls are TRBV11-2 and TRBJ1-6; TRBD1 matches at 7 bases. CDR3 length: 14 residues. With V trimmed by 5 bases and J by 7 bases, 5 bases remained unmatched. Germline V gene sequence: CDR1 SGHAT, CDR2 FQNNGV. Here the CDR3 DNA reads TGTGCCAGCAGCGCCCACAGGGGAAATTCACCCCTCCACTTT. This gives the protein CASSAHRGNSPLHF.

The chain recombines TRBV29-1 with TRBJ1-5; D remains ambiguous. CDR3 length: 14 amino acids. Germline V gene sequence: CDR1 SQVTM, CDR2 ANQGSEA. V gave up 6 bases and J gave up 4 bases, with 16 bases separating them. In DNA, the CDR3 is TGCAGCGTCGCCGCGGGAGGGTTGAATCAGCCCCAGCATTTT. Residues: CSVAAGGLNQPQHF.

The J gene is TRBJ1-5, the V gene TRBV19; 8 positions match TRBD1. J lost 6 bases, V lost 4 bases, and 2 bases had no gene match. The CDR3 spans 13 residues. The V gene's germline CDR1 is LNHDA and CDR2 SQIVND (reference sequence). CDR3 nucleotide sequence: TGTGCCAGTAGTAACGACAGGGGTCAGCCCCAGCATTTT. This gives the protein CASSNDRGQPQHF.

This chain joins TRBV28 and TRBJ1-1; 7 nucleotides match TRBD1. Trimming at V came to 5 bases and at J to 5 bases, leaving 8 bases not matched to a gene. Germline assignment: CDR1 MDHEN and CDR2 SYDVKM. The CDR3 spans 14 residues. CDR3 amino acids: CASSTSGGWTEAFF. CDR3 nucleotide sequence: TGTGCCAGCAGTACCTCAGGGGGATGGACTGAAGCTTTCTTT.

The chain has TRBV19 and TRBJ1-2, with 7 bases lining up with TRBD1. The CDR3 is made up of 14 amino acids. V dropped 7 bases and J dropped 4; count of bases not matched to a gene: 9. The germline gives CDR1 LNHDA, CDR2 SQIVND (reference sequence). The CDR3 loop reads CASKDGQVLYGYTF. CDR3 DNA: TGTGCCAGTAAGGACGGACAGGTCCTCTATGGCTACACCTTC.

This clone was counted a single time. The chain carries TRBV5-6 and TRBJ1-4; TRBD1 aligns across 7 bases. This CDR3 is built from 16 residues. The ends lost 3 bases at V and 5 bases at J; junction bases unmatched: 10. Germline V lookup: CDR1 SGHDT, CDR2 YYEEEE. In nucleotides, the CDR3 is TGTGCCAGCAGCTGGTCTGGGACAGAGGGGAATGAAAAACTGTTTTTT. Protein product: CASSWSGTEGNEKLFF. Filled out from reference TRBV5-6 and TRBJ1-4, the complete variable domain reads DAGVTQSPTHLIKTRGQQVTLRCSPKSGHDTVSWYQQALGQGPQFIFQYYEEEERQRGNFPDRFSGHQFPNYSSELNVNALLLGDSALYLCASSWSGTEGNEKLFFGSGTQLSVL.

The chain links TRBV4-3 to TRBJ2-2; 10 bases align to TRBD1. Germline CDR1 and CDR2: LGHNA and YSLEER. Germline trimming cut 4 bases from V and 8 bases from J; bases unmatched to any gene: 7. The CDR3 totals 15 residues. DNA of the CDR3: TGCGCCAGCAGCCGCGGACAGGGGGGCTCGGGGGAGCTGTTTTTT. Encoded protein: CASSRGQGGSGELFF.

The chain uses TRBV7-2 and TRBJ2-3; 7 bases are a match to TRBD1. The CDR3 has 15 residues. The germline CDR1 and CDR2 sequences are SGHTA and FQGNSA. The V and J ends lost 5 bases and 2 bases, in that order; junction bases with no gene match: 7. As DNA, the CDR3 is TGTGCCAGCAGCAAACAGGGGTGGGACACAGATACGCAGTATTTT. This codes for CASSKQGWDTDTQYF.

The CDR3 loop reads CASSLEGGGNEKLFF. The CDR3 bases are TGCGCCAGCAGCTTGGAGGGAGGGGGAAATGAAAAACTGTTTTTT. V is TRBV5-1 and J is TRBJ1-4; D might be TRBD1 (6 bases). V was clipped by 0 bases and J by 5 bases, with 11 bases between them. The CDR3 spans 15 residues. Per germline, CDR1 SGHRS and CDR2 YFSETQ.

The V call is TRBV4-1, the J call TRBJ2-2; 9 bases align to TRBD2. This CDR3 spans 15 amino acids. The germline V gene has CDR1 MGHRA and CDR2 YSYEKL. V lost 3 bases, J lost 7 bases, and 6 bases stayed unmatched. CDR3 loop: CASSQQGTSFGELFF. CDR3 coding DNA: TGCGCCAGCAGCCAGCAAGGGACTAGCTTCGGGGAGCTGTTTTTT.

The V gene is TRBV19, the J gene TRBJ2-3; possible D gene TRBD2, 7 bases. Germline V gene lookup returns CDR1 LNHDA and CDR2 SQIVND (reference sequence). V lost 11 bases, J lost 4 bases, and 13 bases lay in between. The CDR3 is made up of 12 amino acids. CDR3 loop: CASLGGPDTQYF. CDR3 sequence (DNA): TGTGCCTCCTTGGGGGGGCCAGATACGCAGTATTTT.

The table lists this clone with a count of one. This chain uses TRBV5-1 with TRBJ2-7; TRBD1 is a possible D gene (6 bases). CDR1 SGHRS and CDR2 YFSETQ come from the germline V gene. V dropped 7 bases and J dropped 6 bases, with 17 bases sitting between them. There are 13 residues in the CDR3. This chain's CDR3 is CASREGGTREQYF. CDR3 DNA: TGCGCCAGCCGGGAAGGGGGAACTCGCGAGCAGTACTTC.

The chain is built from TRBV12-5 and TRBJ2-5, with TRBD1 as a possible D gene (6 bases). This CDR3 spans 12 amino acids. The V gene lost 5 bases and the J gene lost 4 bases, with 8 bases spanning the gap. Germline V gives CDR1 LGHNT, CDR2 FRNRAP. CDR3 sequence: CASGLQGETQYF. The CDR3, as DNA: TGTGCTAGTGGTCTACAGGGAGAGACCCAGTACTTC.

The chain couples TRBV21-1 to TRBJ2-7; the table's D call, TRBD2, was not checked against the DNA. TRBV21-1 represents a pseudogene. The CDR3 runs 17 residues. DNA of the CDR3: TGTGCCAGCAGCAAAGGGACTAGCGGGGGCCTAACCTACGAGCAGTACTTC. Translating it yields CASSKGTSGGLTYEQYF.

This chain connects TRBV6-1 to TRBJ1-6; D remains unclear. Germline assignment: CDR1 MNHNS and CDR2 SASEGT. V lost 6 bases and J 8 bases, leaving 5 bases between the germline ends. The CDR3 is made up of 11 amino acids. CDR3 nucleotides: TGTGCCAGCAGGGCCGATTCACCCCTCCACTTT. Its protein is CASRADSPLHF.

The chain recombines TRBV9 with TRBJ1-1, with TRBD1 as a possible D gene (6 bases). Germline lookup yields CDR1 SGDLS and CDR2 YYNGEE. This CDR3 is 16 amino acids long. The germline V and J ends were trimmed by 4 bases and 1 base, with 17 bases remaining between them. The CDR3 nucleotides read TGTGCCAGCAGCCCCCGACAGGTTTATCCGAACACTGAAGCTTTCTTT. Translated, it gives CASSPRQVYPNTEAFF.

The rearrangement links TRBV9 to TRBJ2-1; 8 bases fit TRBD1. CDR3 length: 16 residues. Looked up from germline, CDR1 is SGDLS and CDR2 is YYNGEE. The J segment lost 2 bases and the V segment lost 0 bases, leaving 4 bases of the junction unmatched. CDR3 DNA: TGTGCCAGCAGCGTAGGGACAGGGACCACCTACAATGAGCAGTTCTTC. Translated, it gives CASSVGTGTTYNEQFF.

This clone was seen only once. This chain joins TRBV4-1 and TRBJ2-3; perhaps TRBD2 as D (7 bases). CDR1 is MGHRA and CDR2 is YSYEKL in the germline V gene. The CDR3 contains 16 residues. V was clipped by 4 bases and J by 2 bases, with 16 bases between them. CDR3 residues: CASSPRGGGYTDTQYF. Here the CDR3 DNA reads TGCGCCAGCAGCCCCCGTGGGGGGGGCTACACAGATACGCAGTATTTT.

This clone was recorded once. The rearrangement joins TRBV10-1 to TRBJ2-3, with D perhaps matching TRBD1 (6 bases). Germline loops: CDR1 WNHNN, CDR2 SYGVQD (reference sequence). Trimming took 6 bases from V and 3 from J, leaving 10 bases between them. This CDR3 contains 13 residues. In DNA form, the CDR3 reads TGCGCCAGCAGATTACAGGGTACAGATACGCAGTATTTT. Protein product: CASRLQGTDTQYF.

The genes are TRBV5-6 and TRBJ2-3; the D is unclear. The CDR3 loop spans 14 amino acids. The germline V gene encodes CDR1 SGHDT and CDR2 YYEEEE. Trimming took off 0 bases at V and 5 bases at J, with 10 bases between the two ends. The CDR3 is CASSLGTTGDTQYF. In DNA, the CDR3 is TGTGCCAGCAGCTTGGGTACCACGGGAGATACGCAGTATTTT.

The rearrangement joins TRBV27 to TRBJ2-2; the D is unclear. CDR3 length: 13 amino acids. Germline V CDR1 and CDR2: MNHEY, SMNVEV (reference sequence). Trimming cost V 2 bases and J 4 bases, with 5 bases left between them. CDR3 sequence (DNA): TGTGCCAGCAGTTTAACAGTCACCGGGGAGCTGTTTTTT. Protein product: CASSLTVTGELFF.

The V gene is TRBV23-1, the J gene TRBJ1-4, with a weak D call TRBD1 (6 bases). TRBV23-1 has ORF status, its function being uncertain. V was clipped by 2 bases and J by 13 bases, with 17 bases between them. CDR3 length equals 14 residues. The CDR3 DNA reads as TGCGCCAGCAGTCAAACCTTAGGGGGAATCGGACTGTTTTTT. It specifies CASSQTLGGIGLFF.

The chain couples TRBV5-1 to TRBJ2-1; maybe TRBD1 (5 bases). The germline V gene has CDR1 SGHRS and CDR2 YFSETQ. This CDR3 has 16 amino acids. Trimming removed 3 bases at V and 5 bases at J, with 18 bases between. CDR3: CASSWNLRGAHNEQFF. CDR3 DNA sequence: TGCGCCAGCAGCTGGAACTTAAGGGGCGCGCACAATGAGCAGTTCTTC. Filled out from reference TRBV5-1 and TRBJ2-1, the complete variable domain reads KAGVTQTPRYLIKTRGQQVTLSCSPISGHRSVSWYQQTPGQGLQFLFEYFSETQRNKGNFPGRFSGRQFSNSRSEMNVSTLELGDSALYLCASSWNLRGAHNEQFFGPGTRLTVL.

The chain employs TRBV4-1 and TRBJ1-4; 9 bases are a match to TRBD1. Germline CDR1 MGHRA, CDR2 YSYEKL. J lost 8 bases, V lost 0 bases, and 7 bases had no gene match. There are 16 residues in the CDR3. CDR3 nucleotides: TGCGCCAGCAGCCAAGAAGGAACAGGGGGCAGGGAAAAACTGTTTTTT. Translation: CASSQEGTGGREKLFF.

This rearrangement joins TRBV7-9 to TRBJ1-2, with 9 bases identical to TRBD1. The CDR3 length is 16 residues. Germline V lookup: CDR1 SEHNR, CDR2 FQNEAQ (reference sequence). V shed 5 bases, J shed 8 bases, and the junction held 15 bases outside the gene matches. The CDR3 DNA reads TGTGCCAGCAGCCCCCCAACAGGGGGCTATTTGGGAGGCTACACCTTC. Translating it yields CASSPPTGGYLGGYTF.

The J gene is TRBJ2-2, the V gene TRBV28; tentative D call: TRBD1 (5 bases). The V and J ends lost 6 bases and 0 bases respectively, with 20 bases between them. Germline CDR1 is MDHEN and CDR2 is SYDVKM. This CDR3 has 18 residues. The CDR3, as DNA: TGTGCCAGCAGAACCCCCCCGTACAGGCCTTCGAACACCGGGGAGCTGTTTTTT. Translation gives CASRTPPYRPSNTGELFF. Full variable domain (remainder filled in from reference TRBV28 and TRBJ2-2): DVKVTQSSRYLVKRTGEKVFLECVQDMDHENMFWYRQDPGLGLRLIYFSYDVKMKEKGDIPEGYSVSREKKERFSLILESASTNQTSMYLCASRTPPYRPSNTGELFFGEGSRLTVL.

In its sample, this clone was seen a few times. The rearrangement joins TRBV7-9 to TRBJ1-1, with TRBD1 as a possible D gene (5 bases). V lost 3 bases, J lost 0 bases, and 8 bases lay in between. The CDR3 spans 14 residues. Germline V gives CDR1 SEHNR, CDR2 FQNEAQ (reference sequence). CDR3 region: CASSLQGMNTEAFF. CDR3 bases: TGTGCCAGCAGCTTGCAGGGAATGAACACTGAAGCTTTCTTT.